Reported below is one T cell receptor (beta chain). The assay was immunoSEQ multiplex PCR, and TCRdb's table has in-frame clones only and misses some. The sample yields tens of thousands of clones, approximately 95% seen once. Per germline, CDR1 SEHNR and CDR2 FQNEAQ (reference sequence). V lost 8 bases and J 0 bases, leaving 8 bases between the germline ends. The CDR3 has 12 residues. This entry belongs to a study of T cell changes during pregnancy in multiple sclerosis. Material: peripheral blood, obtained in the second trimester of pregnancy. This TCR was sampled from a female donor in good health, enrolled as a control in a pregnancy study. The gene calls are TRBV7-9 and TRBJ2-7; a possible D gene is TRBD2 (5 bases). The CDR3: CASEGSSYEQYF. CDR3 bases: TGTGCCAGCGAAGGGAGCTCCTACGAGCAGTACTTC.